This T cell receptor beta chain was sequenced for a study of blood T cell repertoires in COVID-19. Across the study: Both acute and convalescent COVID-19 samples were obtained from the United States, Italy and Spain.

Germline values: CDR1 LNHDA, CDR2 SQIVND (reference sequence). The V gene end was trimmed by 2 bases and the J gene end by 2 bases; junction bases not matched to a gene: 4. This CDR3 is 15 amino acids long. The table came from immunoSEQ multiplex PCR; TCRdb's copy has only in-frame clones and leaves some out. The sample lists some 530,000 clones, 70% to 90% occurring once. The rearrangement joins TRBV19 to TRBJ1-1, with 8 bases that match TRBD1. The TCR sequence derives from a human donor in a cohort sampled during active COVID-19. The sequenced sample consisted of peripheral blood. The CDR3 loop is CASSIWGTGNTEAFF. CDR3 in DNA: TGTGCCAGTAGTATATGGGGGACAGGTAACACTGAAGCTTTCTTT. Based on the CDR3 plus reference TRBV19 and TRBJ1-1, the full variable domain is DGGITQSPKYLFRKEGQNVTLSCEQNLNHDAMYWYRQDPGQGLRLIYYSQIVNDFQKGDIAEGYSVSREKKESFPLTVTSAQKNPTAFYLCASSIWGTGNTEAFFGQGTRLTVV.